This section outlines one T cell receptor (beta chain) sequence together with its context. TCRdb's copy holds only in-frame clones and misses some; the assay was immunoSEQ multiplex PCR. The sample yields 57,000 or so clones, about 89% seen once. The data belong to a study of OX40 agonist ivuxolimab in advanced cancers. Study as a whole: Ivuxolimab, which patients received intravenously every 2 weeks, was dosed at 0.01 to 10 mg/kg.

This CDR3 comprises 14 residues. V dropped 4 bases and J dropped 4 bases, with 12 bases sitting between them. Looked up from germline, CDR1 is SGHNT and CDR2 is YYREEE (reference sequence). The rearrangement uses TRBV5-4 and TRBJ2-1; D not resolved. The sequencing used CD4+ or CD8+ T cells sorted from blood, collected in a trial of the OX40 agonist ivuxolimab. The TCR sequence derives from an adult with an advanced solid tumor such as melanoma, head and neck, liver or kidney cancer. The CDR3 region is CASSVNKLYNEQFF. CDR3 sequence (DNA): TGTGCCAGCAGCGTAAATAAGCTTTACAATGAGCAGTTCTTC.